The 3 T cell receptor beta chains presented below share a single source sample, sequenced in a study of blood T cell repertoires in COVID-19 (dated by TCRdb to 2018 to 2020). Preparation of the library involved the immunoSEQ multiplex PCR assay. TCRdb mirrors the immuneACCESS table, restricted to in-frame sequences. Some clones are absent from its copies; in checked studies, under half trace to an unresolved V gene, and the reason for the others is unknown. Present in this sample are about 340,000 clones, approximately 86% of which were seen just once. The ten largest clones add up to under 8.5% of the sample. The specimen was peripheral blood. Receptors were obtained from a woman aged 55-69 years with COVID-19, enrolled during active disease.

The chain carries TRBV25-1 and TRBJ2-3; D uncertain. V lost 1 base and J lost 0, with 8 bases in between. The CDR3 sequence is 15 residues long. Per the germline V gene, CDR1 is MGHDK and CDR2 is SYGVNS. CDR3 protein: CASSESVYSTDTQYF. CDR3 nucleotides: TGTGCCAGCAGTGAATCAGTTTATAGCACAGATACGCAGTATTTT.

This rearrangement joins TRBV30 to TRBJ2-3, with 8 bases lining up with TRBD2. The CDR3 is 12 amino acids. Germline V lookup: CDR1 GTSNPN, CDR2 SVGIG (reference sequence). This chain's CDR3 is CASGGSTDTQYF. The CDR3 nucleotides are TGTGCGAGCGGGGGCAGCACAGATACGCAGTATTTT.

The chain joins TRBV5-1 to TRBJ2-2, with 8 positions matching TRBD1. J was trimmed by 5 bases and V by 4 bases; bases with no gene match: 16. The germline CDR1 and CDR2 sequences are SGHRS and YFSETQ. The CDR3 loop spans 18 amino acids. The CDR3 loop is CASSPGPGGTGFTGELFF. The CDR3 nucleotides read TGCGCCAGCAGCCCGGGGCCTGGTGGGACAGGCTTTACCGGGGAGCTGTTTTTT.